This TCR beta chain stems from a study of blood T cell repertoires in COVID-19. At the level of the study: COVID-19 samples from acute and convalescent phases originated in the United States, Italy and Spain. T cells, B-cell-depleted T cells, or PBMCs supplied cDNA or gDNA.

Germline V gene data show CDR1 as SGHTA and CDR2 as FQGTGA. The CDR3 runs 15 residues. Trimming removed 8 bases from V and 2 bases from J; junction bases left unmatched: 4. Produced via immunoSEQ multiplex PCR; TCRdb's table is partial and in-frame only. Of 25,000 to 30,000 clones in the sample, roughly 80% were seen once. This chain uses TRBV7-3 with TRBJ2-1; 12 bases map to TRBD2. The clonotype was recovered from a man between 65 and 85 years old with acute or convalescent COVID-19. Sequences were obtained from peripheral blood. CDR3 sequence reads: CASGRLAGAYNEQFF. Written as DNA, the CDR3 is TGTGCCAGCGGCCGACTAGCGGGAGCCTACAATGAGCAGTTCTTC.